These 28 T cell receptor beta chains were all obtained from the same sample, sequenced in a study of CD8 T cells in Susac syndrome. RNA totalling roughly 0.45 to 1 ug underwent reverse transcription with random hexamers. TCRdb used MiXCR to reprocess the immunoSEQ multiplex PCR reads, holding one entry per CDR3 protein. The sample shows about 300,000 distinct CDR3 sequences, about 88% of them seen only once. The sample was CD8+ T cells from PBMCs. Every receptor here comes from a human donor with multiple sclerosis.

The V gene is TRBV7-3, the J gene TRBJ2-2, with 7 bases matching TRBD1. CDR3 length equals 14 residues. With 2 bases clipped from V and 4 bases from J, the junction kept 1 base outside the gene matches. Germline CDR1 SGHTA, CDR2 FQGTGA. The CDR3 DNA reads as TGTGCCAGCAGCTTAGGGACAGTCACCGGGGAGCTGTTTTTT. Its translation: CASSLGTVTGELFF.

The CDR3 here is CAWSVAGFGLNEQFF. CDR3 DNA sequence: TGTGCCTGGAGTGTAGCGGGATTCGGTCTAAATGAGCAGTTCTTC. V gene TRBV30 combines with J gene TRBJ2-1; 7 bases agree with TRBD2. Trimming took 0 bases from V and 7 from J; bases not matched to a gene: 9. The CDR3 contains 15 residues. Per the germline V gene, CDR1 is GTSNPN and CDR2 is SVGIG (reference sequence).

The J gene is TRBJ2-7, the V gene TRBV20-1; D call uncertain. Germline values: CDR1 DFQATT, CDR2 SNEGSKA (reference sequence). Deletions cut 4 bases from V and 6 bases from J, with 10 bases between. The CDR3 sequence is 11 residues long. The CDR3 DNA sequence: TGCAGTGCTAAAATCCTCATCGAGCAGTACTTC. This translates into CSAKILIEQYF.

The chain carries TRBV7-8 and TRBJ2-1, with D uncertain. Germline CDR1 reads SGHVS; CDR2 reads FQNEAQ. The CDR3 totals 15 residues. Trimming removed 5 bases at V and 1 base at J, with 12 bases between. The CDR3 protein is CASSVGLLSYNEQFF. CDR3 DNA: TGTGCCAGCAGCGTCGGATTACTGTCCTACAATGAGCAGTTCTTC. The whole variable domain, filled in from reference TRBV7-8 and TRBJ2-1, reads GAGVSQSPRYKVAKRGQDVALRCDPISGHVSLFWYQQALGQGPEFLTYFQNEAQLDKSGLPSDRFFAERPEGSVSTLKIQRTQQEDSAVYLCASSVGLLSYNEQFFGPGTRLTVL.

CDR3 loop: CSGSDRGLRTDTQYF. The CDR3 bases are TGCAGTGGATCCGACAGGGGCCTCCGCACAGATACGCAGTATTTT. This chain uses TRBV20-1 with TRBJ2-3; 8 bases are shared with TRBD1. J lost 1 base, V lost 7 bases, and 10 bases had no gene match. The CDR3 covers 15 residues. The V gene's germline CDR1 is DFQATT and CDR2 SNEGSKA (reference sequence).

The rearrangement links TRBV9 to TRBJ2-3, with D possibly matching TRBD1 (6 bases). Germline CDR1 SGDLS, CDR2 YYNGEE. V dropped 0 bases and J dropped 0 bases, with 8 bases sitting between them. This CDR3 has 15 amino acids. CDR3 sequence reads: CASSVVGASTDTQYF. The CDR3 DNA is TGTGCCAGCAGCGTAGTGGGGGCTAGCACAGATACGCAGTATTTT.

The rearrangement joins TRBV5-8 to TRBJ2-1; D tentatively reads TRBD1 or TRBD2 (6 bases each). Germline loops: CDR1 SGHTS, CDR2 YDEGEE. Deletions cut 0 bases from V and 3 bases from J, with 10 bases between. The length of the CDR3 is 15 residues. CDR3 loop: CASSLEGGGYNEQFF. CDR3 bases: TGTGCCAGCAGCTTGGAAGGAGGGGGCTACAATGAGCAGTTCTTC. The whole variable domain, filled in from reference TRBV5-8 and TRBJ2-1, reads EAGVTQSPTHLIKTRGQQATLRCSPISGHTSVYWYQQALGLGLQFLLWYDEGEERNRGNFPPRFSGRQFPNYSSELNVNALELEDSALYLCASSLEGGGYNEQFFGPGTRLTVL.

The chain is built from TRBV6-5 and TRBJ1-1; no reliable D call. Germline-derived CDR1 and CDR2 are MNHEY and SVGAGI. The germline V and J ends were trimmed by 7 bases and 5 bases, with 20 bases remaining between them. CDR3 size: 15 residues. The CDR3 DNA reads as TGTGCCAGCACCCCAAGTCGGCAGGCGAGGACTGAAGCTTTCTTT. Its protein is CASTPSRQARTEAFF.

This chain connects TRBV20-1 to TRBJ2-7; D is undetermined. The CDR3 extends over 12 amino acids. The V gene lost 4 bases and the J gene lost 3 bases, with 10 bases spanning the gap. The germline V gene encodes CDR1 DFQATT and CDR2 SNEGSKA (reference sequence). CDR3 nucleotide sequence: TGCAGTGCTAATGGACCTTTCTACGAGCAGTACTTC. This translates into CSANGPFYEQYF.

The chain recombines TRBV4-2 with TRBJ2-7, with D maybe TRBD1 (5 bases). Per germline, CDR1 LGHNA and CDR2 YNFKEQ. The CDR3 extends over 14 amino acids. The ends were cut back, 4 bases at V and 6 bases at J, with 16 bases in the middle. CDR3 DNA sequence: TGTGCCAGCAGCCCACTGGACACCGCGTTCGAGCAGTACTTC. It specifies CASSPLDTAFEQYF.

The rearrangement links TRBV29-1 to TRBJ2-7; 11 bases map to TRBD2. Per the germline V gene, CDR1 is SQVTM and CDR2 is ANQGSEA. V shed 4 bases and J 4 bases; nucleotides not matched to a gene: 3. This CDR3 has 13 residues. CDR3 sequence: CSVVGLAGYEQYF. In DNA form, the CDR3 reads TGCAGCGTTGTCGGACTAGCGGGTTACGAGCAGTACTTC.

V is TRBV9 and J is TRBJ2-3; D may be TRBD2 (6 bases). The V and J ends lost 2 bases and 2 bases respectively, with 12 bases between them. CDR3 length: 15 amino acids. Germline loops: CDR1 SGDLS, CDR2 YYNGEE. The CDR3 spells CASSVGGADTDTQYF. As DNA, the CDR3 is TGTGCCAGCAGCGTGGGCGGGGCCGACACAGATACGCAGTATTTT.

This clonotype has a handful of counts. The CDR3 region is CASSLEVGGMFNEQYF. The CDR3 bases are TGTGCCAGCAGCTTGGAAGTTGGCGGGATGTTCAACGAGCAGTACTTC. J is TRBJ2-7 and V is TRBV5-4, with D possibly being TRBD2 (6 bases). Germline CDR1 reads SGHNT; CDR2 reads YYREEE (reference sequence). The CDR3 spans 16 residues. V was shortened by 0 bases and J by 5 bases, with 18 bases between the two germline ends.

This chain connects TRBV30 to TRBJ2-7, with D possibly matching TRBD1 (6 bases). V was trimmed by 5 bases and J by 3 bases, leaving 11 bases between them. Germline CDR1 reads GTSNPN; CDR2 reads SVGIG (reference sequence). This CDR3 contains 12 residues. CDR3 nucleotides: TGTGCCTGGCAACCAGGGGACTACGAGCAGTACTTC. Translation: CAWQPGDYEQYF.

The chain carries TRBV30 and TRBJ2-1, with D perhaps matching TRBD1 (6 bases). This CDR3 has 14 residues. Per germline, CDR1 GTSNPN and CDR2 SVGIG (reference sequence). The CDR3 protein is CAAQGPSSYNEQFF. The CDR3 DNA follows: TGTGCTGCTCAGGGGCCTAGCTCCTACAATGAGCAGTTCTTC.

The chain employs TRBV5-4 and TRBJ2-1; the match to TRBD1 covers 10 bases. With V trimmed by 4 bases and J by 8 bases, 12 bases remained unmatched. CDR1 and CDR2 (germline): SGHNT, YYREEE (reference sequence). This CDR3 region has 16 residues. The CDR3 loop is CASSPPRDRGVYEQFF. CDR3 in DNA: TGTGCCAGCAGCCCACCCCGGGACAGGGGTGTTTATGAGCAGTTCTTC.

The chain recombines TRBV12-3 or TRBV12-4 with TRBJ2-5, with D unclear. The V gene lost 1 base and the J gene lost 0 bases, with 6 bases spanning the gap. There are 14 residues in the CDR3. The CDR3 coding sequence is TGTGCCAGCAGTTTAGGTGACTACCAAGAGACCCAGTACTTC. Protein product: CASSLGDYQETQYF.

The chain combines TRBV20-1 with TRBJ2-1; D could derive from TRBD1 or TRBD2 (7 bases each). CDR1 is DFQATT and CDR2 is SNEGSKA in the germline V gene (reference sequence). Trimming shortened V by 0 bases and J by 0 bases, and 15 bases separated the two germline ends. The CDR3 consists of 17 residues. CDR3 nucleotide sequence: TGCAGTGCTAGAGATCAGAGCGGGGACAGCTCCTACAATGAGCAGTTCTTC. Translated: CSARDQSGDSSYNEQFF.

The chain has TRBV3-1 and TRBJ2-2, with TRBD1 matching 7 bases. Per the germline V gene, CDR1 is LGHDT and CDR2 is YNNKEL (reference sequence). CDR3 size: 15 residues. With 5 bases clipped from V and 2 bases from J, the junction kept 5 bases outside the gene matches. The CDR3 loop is CASSTRQGNTGELFF. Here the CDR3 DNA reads TGTGCCAGCAGCACCAGACAGGGCAACACCGGGGAGCTGTTTTTT.

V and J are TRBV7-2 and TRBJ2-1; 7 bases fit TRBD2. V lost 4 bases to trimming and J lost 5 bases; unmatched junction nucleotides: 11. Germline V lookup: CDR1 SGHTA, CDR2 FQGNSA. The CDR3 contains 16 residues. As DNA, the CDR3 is TGTGCCAGCAGCTCGCAGACTAGCCAAAGAAACAATGAGCAGTTCTTC. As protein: CASSSQTSQRNNEQFF.

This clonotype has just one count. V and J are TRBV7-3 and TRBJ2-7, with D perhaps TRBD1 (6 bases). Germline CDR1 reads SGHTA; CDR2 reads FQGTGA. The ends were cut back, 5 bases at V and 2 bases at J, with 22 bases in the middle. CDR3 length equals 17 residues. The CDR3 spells CASSPRGGVTPPYEQYF. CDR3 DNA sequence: TGTGCCAGCAGCCCCAGGGGTGGAGTAACCCCCCCCTACGAGCAGTACTTC.

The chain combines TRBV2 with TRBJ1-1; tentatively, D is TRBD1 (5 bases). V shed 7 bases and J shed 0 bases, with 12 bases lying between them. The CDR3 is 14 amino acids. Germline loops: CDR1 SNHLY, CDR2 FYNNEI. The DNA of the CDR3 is TGTGCCAGCATCTCAGGGATTATGAACACTGAAGCTTTCTTT. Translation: CASISGIMNTEAFF.

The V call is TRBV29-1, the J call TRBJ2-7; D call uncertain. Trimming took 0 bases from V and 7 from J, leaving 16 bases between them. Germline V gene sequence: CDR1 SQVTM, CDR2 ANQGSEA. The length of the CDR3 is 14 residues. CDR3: CSVEDASESWEQYF. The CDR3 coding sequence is TGCAGCGTTGAAGATGCCTCAGAGAGTTGGGAGCAGTACTTC.

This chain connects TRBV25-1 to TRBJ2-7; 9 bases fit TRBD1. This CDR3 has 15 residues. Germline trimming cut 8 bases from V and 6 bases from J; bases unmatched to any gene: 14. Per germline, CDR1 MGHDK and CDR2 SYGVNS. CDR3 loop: CASRPSGTGLFEQYF. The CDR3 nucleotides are TGTGCCAGCCGGCCCTCCGGGACAGGGTTATTCGAGCAGTACTTC.

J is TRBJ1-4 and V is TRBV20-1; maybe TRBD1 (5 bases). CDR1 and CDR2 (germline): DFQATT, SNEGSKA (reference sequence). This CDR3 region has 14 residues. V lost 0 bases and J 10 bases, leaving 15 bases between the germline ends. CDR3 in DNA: TGCAGTGCTAGAGAGCGGCAGGGATCGTTAAAACTGTTTTTT. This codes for CSARERQGSLKLFF.

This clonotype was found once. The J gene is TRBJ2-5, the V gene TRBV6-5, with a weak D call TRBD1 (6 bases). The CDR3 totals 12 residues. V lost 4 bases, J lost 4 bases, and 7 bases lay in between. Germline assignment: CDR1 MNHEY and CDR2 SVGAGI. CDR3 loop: CASSSDRETQYF. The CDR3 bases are TGTGCCAGCAGTTCGGACAGAGAGACCCAGTACTTC.

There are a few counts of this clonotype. The CDR3 bases are TGCAGCGTTGGAGCCTCGGGGGAGCAGTTCTTC. Its translation: CSVGASGEQFF. The V and J genes are TRBV29-1 and TRBJ2-1, with a weak D call TRBD2 (5 bases). Per germline, CDR1 SQVTM and CDR2 ANQGSEA. The V end was cut by 4 bases, the J end by 10 bases, with 11 bases between. This CDR3 comprises 11 residues.

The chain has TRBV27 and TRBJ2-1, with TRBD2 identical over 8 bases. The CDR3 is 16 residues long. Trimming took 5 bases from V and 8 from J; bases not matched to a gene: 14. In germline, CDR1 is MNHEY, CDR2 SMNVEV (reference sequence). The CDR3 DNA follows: TGTGCCAGCAGTCTCATAAACCGGGGGGGCAGTTATGAGCAGTTCTTC. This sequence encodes CASSLINRGGSYEQFF.